The 22 T cell receptor beta chains below come from one sample, sequenced in a study of T cell responses to AZD1222 COVID-19 vaccine. Data came from immunoSEQ multiplex PCR; TCRdb stores just in-frame clones and leaves some out. The data contain about 97,000 clones, 88% of them singletons. The material sequenced was peripheral blood, taken on day 0 of AZD1222 vaccination. The receptor set was obtained from an adult in good health.

This chain connects TRBV6-6 to TRBJ2-5; TRBD1 matches 8 bases. Germline values: CDR1 MNHNY, CDR2 SVGAGI (reference sequence). CDR3 size: 15 residues. The J segment lost 1 base and the V segment lost 2 bases, leaving 3 bases of the junction unmatched. CDR3 sequence reads: CASSYGGQGQETQYF. CDR3 coding DNA: TGTGCCAGCAGTTACGGCGGACAGGGCCAAGAGACCCAGTACTTC.

This chain joins TRBV6-6 and TRBJ1-2; D not resolved. The CDR3 sequence is 13 residues long. V was shortened by 8 bases and J by 8 bases, with 18 bases between the two germline ends. CDR1 is MNHNY and CDR2 is SVGAGI in the germline V gene (reference sequence). The CDR3 spells CASVRGPPWGYTF. CDR3 sequence (DNA): TGTGCCAGCGTCCGGGGTCCCCCGTGGGGCTACACCTTC.

The chain uses TRBV11-3 and TRBJ2-3; D may correspond to TRBD1 or TRBD2 (5 bases each). V dropped 0 bases and J dropped 0 bases, with 13 bases sitting between them. Germline V gives CDR1 SGHNT, CDR2 YENEEA. This CDR3 contains 17 residues. CDR3 in DNA: TGTGCCAGCAGCTTAGAAGGGACGCCGTTGAGCACAGATACGCAGTATTTT. Its protein is CASSLEGTPLSTDTQYF.

The rearrangement joins TRBV7-9 to TRBJ2-1, with 7 bases matching TRBD2. Germline V gene lookup returns CDR1 SEHNR and CDR2 FQNEAQ (reference sequence). Trimming removed 5 bases from V and 3 bases from J; junction bases left unmatched: 4. This CDR3 is built from 14 residues. The DNA of the CDR3 is TGTGCCAGCAGCCGGGGGGTCGACTACAATGAGCAGTTCTTC. Encoded protein: CASSRGVDYNEQFF.

The chain has TRBV5-4 and TRBJ1-2; D not certain. The V gene lost 2 bases and the J gene lost 7 bases, with 9 bases spanning the gap. The CDR3 has 12 amino acids. Germline V gene sequence: CDR1 SGHNT, CDR2 YYREEE (reference sequence). CDR3 sequence (DNA): TGTGCCAGCAGCTTAGGGAGCTTTGGCTACACCTTC. It translates to CASSLGSFGYTF.

This rearrangement joins TRBV19 to TRBJ1-3; D gene ambiguous. V was shortened by 3 bases and J by 0 bases, with 9 bases between the two germline ends. The CDR3 is made up of 15 amino acids. Germline CDR1 and CDR2: LNHDA and SQIVND (reference sequence). CDR3 coding DNA: TGTGCCAGTAGTATTGGGCGGAACTCTGGAAACACCATATATTTT. Its translation: CASSIGRNSGNTIYF.

The chain has TRBV7-2 and TRBJ1-4; a possible D gene is TRBD1 (5 bases). CDR3 length equals 14 residues. Trimming removed 5 bases from V and 8 bases from J, with 15 bases in between. Germline lookup yields CDR1 SGHTA and CDR2 FQGNSA. The CDR3 reads CASSPAGGWEKLFF. The CDR3 DNA sequence: TGTGCCAGCAGCCCCGCCGGGGGTTGGGAAAAACTGTTTTTT.

The chain employs TRBV19 and TRBJ1-2; D perhaps matches TRBD1 (5 bases). Per the germline V gene, CDR1 is LNHDA and CDR2 is SQIVND (reference sequence). The CDR3 spans 10 residues. Trimming removed 5 bases at V and 8 bases at J, with 6 bases between. In DNA form, the CDR3 reads TGTGCCAGTAGTGGGGGAGGCTACACCTTC. Translated, it gives CASSGGGYTF. The complete variable domain, with remaining parts taken from reference TRBV19 and TRBJ1-2, reads DGGITQSPKYLFRKEGQNVTLSCEQNLNHDAMYWYRQDPGQGLRLIYYSQIVNDFQKGDIAEGYSVSREKKESFPLTVTSAQKNPTAFYLCASSGGGYTFGSGTRLTVV.

The rearrangement uses TRBV5-1 and TRBJ2-5; 9 positions match TRBD2. V lost 4 bases to trimming and J lost 2 bases; unmatched junction nucleotides: 6. Germline V gene sequence: CDR1 SGHRS, CDR2 YFSETQ. This CDR3 has 15 residues. The CDR3 sequence is CASSAGGGVQETQYF. CDR3 DNA sequence: TGCGCCAGCAGCGCGGGCGGGGGGGTGCAAGAGACCCAGTACTTC.

This clone turned up a few times. V gene TRBV30 combines with J gene TRBJ1-5, with a possible D match to TRBD1 (6 bases). The CDR3 loop spans 13 amino acids. Between the trimmed V and J ends, which lost 3 bases and 6 bases, there was a span of 12 bases. Germline CDR1 and CDR2: GTSNPN and SVGIG (reference sequence). The chain's CDR3 is CAWREGGGQPQHF. The CDR3 DNA is TGTGCCTGGAGGGAGGGGGGAGGTCAGCCCCAGCATTTT.

The J gene is TRBJ2-2, the V gene TRBV3-1 (or the pseudogene TRBV3-2), with D tentatively TRBD2 (6 bases). Trimming pared 4 bases from V and 7 bases from J, leaving 22 bases between. This CDR3 comprises 17 residues. Germline CDR1 LGHDT, CDR2 YNNKEL (reference sequence). The CDR3 protein is CASSRIVGPRGIGELFF. The CDR3 DNA is TGTGCCAGCAGCCGCATCGTGGGTCCCCGGGGGATCGGGGAGCTGTTTTTT.

This sequence joins TRBV7-9 and TRBJ1-6; D ambiguous. The CDR3 totals 16 residues. Germline V lookup: CDR1 SEHNR, CDR2 FQNEAQ (reference sequence). Trimming left V 6 bases short and J 3 bases short, with 15 bases between. The CDR3 nucleotides are TGTGCCAGCAGGGGTGGTCGGGTGAGCTATAATTCACCCCTCCACTTT. This translates into CASRGGRVSYNSPLHF. Full variable domain (missing parts from reference TRBV7-9 and TRBJ1-6): DTGVSQNPRHKITKRGQNVTFRCDPISEHNRLYWYRQTLGQGPEFLTYFQNEAQLEKSRLLSDRFSAERPKGSFSTLEIQRTEQGDSAMYLCASRGGRVSYNSPLHFGNGTRLTVT.

V gene TRBV30 combines with J gene TRBJ2-3, with 7 bases fitting TRBD2. J lost 1 base, V lost 0 bases, and 4 bases had no gene match. Germline CDR1 reads GTSNPN; CDR2 reads SVGIG (reference sequence). This CDR3 region has 15 residues. CDR3 DNA: TGTGCCTGGAGTGTCGGGGGGTTCGGCACAGATACGCAGTATTTT. It translates to CAWSVGGFGTDTQYF.

The chain uses TRBV5-1 and TRBJ1-2, with 7 bases fitting TRBD1. Germline CDR1 SGHRS, CDR2 YFSETQ. J lost 4 bases, V lost 3 bases, and 12 bases had no gene match. There are 16 residues in the CDR3. The CDR3: CASSSGTPGGSYGYTF. DNA for the CDR3: TGCGCCAGCAGCTCCGGGACACCAGGGGGGAGCTATGGCTACACCTTC. Full variable domain (outside the CDR3, taken from reference TRBV5-1 and TRBJ1-2): KAGVTQTPRYLIKTRGQQVTLSCSPISGHRSVSWYQQTPGQGLQFLFEYFSETQRNKGNFPGRFSGRQFSNSRSEMNVSTLELGDSALYLCASSSGTPGGSYGYTFGSGTRLTVV.

This clone was seen just once. The rearrangement uses TRBV5-4 and TRBJ1-2, with 8 nucleotides matching TRBD1. V lost 3 bases and J lost 2; bases outside the gene matches: 6. Germline CDR1 is SGHNT and CDR2 is YYREEE (reference sequence). The CDR3 has 15 residues. CDR3 loop: CASSSSTGENYGYTF. CDR3 nucleotide sequence: TGTGCCAGCAGCTCGTCGACAGGGGAGAACTATGGCTACACCTTC.

This clone was recorded only once. The genes are TRBV10-3 and TRBJ1-2; TRBD1 matches at 8 bases. The V segment lost 7 bases and the J segment 4 bases; nucleotides outside the gene matches: 5. This CDR3 contains 13 residues. Germline V gene data show CDR1 as ENHRY and CDR2 as SYGVKD. CDR3 residues: CAINPQGGYGYTF. The CDR3 DNA reads as TGTGCCATCAATCCACAGGGGGGCTATGGCTACACCTTC.

This clone was counted once. This chain links TRBV14 with TRBJ2-1, with no clear D. The CDR3 loop spans 12 amino acids. Between the trimmed V and J ends, which lost 3 bases and 10 bases, there was a span of 10 bases. CDR1 is SGHDN and CDR2 is FVKESK in the germline V gene. CDR3 sequence reads: CASSHRHGEQFF. The CDR3, as DNA: TGTGCCAGCAGCCACCGACACGGCGAGCAGTTCTTC.

The J gene is TRBJ1-5, the V gene TRBV4-3; no clear D. CDR1 is LGHNA, CDR2 YSLEER, per germline. V was clipped by 2 bases and J by 3 bases, with 14 bases between them. The CDR3 is 16 residues long. The CDR3 DNA reads TGCGCCAGCAGCCAATTCAGAGGAGATATCAATCAGCCCCAGCATTTT. It yields the protein CASSQFRGDINQPQHF.

V gene TRBV7-9 combines with J gene TRBJ1-4; 8 bases agree with TRBD1. Germline lookup yields CDR1 SEHNR and CDR2 FQNEAQ (reference sequence). CDR3 size: 15 residues. V shed 4 bases, J shed 7 bases, and the junction held 8 bases outside the gene matches. The CDR3 coding sequence is TGTGCCAGCAGCTCCGGACAGGGCGGGTTTGAAAAACTGTTTTTT. Residues: CASSSGQGGFEKLFF.

This chain links TRBV18 with TRBJ2-1, with D uncertain. Germline V CDR1 and CDR2: KGHSH, LQKENI. The CDR3 runs 13 residues. V gave up 3 bases and J gave up 5 bases, with 8 bases separating them. The CDR3 here is CASSPGRDNEQFF. CDR3 DNA: TGTGCCAGCTCACCCGGACGGGACAATGAGCAGTTCTTC.

This chain uses TRBV7-9 with TRBJ1-1, with D possibly being TRBD1 (5 bases). Germline loops: CDR1 SEHNR, CDR2 FQNEAQ (reference sequence). CDR3 length: 13 amino acids. V was shortened by 5 bases and J by 2 bases, with 9 bases between the two germline ends. CDR3: CASSPGANTEAFF. CDR3 nucleotide sequence: TGTGCCAGCAGCCCCGGGGCCAACACTGAAGCTTTCTTT.

The V gene is TRBV11-2, the J gene TRBJ1-2, with TRBD1 matching over 8 bases. CDR3 length: 15 amino acids. The ends lost 3 bases at V and 8 bases at J; junction bases unmatched: 11. Germline CDR1 SGHAT, CDR2 FQNNGV. The CDR3 sequence: CASSFAGQGLSGYTF. CDR3 bases: TGTGCCAGCAGCTTTGCCGGACAGGGCTTGAGCGGCTACACCTTC.